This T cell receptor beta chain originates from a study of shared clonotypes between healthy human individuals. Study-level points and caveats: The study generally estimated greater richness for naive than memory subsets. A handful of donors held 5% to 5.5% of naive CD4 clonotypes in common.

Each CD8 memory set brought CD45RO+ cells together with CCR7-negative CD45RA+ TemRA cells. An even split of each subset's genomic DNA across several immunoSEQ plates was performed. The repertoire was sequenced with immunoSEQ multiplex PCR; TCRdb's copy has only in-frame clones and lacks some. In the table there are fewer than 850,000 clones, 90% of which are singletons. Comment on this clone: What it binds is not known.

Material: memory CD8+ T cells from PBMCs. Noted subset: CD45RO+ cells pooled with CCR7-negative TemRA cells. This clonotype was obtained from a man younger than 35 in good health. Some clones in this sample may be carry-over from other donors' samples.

The CDR3 loop reads CASSLGWEVGEQYF. In nucleotides, the CDR3 is TGTGCCAGCAGCCTGGGGTGGGAAGTAGGCGAGCAGTACTTC. V gene TRBV7-9 combines with J gene TRBJ2-7; no reliable D call. CDR1 and CDR2 (germline): SEHNR, FQNEAQ (reference sequence). The CDR3 loop spans 14 amino acids. V was shortened by 5 bases and J by 6 bases, with 17 bases between the two germline ends.